This T cell receptor beta chain was captured in a study of OX40 agonist ivuxolimab in advanced cancers. Looking at the study overall: Patients were given ivuxolimab, an antibody that agonizes OX40 (CD134).

This clone was seen ten or more times. Its antigen is not known. There are 14 residues in the CDR3. V lost 3 bases, J lost 1 base, and 11 bases lay in between. Germline CDR1 is SGHRS and CDR2 is YFSETQ. Enrollment shut out patients with autoimmune disease history or systemic immunosuppression. Findings and caveats of the study: Compared with CD4+, CD8+ T cells on average had more expanded clones. Certain nonresponders additionally had low normalized T-cell clonal expansion.

The assay was immunoSEQ multiplex PCR, and TCRdb's table has in-frame clones only and misses some. The sample lists 50,000 to 85,000 clones, approximately 86% occurring once. This chain joins TRBV5-1 and TRBJ2-7; perhaps D is TRBD1 or TRBD2 (5 bases each). The clonotype comes from an adult with an advanced solid tumor such as melanoma, head and neck, liver or kidney cancer. The specimen was CD4+ or CD8+ T cells sorted from blood, collected in a trial of the OX40 agonist ivuxolimab. CDR3 loop: CASSSTGPSYEQYF. DNA for the CDR3: TGCGCCAGCAGCTCAACGGGGCCTTCCTACGAGCAGTACTTC.